The clone carrying this T cell receptor (beta chain) was observed a few times. Its antigen is currently unknown. From the reads, TCRdb called clonotypes with MiXCR, one entry per CDR3 protein. The profile covers fewer than 200,000 distinct CDR3 sequences, with roughly 20% appearing a single time and about 25% taken by the ten largest. CDR1 and CDR2 from the germline V gene are SGHVS and FNYEAQ. This CDR3 has 13 residues. V lost 10 bases and J lost 5, with 15 bases in between. The data are from a study of T cell repertoires in cytomegalovirus infection. Across the whole study: Recently identified HLA-C-restricted CMV epitopes and well-studied HLA-B-restricted CMV epitopes were used by the study. Both CMV infection and a matching HLA type were indicated by public TCR beta signatures. Study outcomes and limitations: HLA-C-restricted CMV-specific TCR beta clonotypes prevailed in the ex vivo response. Cumulated frequencies of public TCR beta families served to identify carriers of CMV plus the relevant HLA.

The receptor was derived from a human donor in good health (CMV status not recorded). Some clones in this sample may be carry-over from other donors' samples. Here the sequenced sample was CD8+ T cells from cultured PBMCs, taken from culture after CMV antigen stimulation. This rearrangement joins TRBV7-6 to TRBJ1-5; no definite D call. The CDR3 DNA reads TGTGCCACTGATGGGAACTGTCATCAGCCCCAGCATTTT. Translation gives CATDGNCHQPQHF.